Given below is one T cell receptor (beta chain) in context. The data were obtained in a study of blood T cell repertoires in COVID-19. Whole-study context: Samples taken during acute and convalescent COVID-19 were collected in the United States, Italy and Spain.

CDR3 length: 14 residues. V lost 4 bases and J 0 bases, leaving 9 bases between the germline ends. Germline lookup yields CDR1 MNHEY and CDR2 SMNVEV (reference sequence). Study processing details: It was from reference gene primer amplification that nucleated cell counts were estimated. Data came from immunoSEQ multiplex PCR; TCRdb stores just in-frame clones and leaves some out. That table supplies the V and J calls and clone size; D and trimming were determined from the DNA. The table has 250,000 to 350,000 clones, 80% to 90% seen once. The chain has TRBV27 and TRBJ1-1; tentative D call: TRBD1 (6 bases). The specimen sequenced was peripheral blood. The clonotype was recovered from a woman in her 50s who had recovered from COVID-19. CDR3 residues: CASSSGQMNTEAFF. The CDR3 DNA reads TGTGCCAGCAGTTCCGGACAGATGAACACTGAAGCTTTCTTT.